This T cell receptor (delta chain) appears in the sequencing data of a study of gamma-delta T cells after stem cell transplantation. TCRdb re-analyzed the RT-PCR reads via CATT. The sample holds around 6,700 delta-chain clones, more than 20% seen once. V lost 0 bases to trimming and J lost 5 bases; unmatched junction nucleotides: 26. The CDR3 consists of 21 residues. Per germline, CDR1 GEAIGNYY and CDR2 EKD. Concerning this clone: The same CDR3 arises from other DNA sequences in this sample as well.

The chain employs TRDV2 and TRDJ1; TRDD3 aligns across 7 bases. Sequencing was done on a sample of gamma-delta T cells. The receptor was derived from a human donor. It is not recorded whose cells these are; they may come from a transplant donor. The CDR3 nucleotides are TGTGCCTGTGACACCGTCCCCCTTCTAAGTGGGGGACCCACTACCACTGATAAACTCATCTTT. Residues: CACDTVPLLSGGPTTTDKLIF.